The entry that follows covers one T cell receptor beta chain sequence. Original analysis: Amplification from reference gene primers served as the basis for estimated nucleated cell counts. Assay used: immunoSEQ multiplex PCR; TCRdb lists only in-frame clones, some missing. From that table come the V and J calls and clone size; the DNA was used to work out D and trimming. In the table there are approximately 130,000 clones, around three quarters of which are singletons. The data stem from a study of blood T cell repertoires in COVID-19. Study-wide context: Samples taken during acute and convalescent COVID-19 were collected in the United States, Italy and Spain. From T cells, B-cell-depleted T cells, or PBMCs came the material, which was cDNA or gDNA.

The germline V and J ends were trimmed by 3 bases and 5 bases, with 8 bases remaining between them. The CDR3 spans 13 residues. CDR1 and CDR2 (germline): LGHDT, YNNKEL (reference sequence). V and J are TRBV3-1 (or the pseudogene TRBV3-2) and TRBJ2-1; no definite D call. The sample taken for sequencing was peripheral blood. The receptor was derived from a human donor in a cohort sampled during active COVID-19. CDR3 in amino acids: CASSHAVNNEQFF. The CDR3 DNA follows: TGTGCCAGCAGCCATGCGGTTAACAATGAGCAGTTCTTC.